The 12 T cell receptor beta chains presented below share a single source sample, sequenced in a study of T cell clonotyping in hematopoietic cell transplantation. Described time point: recipient sample about 28 days before transplant, after cytoreduction. Assay used: immunoSEQ multiplex PCR; TCRdb lists only in-frame clones, some missing. Here the sample spans roughly 16,000 clones, 85% to 95% being singletons. The input for sequencing was peripheral blood mononuclear cells, taken before stem cell transplant. The receptors come from a man aged 18 to 30 with biphenotypic leukemia. Some clones in this sample may be carry-over from other donors' samples.

V is TRBV19 and J is TRBJ2-2; 10 bases fit TRBD1. CDR1 and CDR2 from the germline V gene are LNHDA and SQIVND (reference sequence). V lost 4 bases to trimming and J lost 5 bases; unmatched junction nucleotides: 4. The CDR3 totals 15 residues. CDR3 protein: CASSRDRGGTGELFF. In nucleotides, the CDR3 is TGTGCCAGTAGTAGGGACAGGGGAGGGACCGGGGAGCTGTTTTTT. Full variable domain (remainder filled in from reference TRBV19 and TRBJ2-2): DGGITQSPKYLFRKEGQNVTLSCEQNLNHDAMYWYRQDPGQGLRLIYYSQIVNDFQKGDIAEGYSVSREKKESFPLTVTSAQKNPTAFYLCASSRDRGGTGELFFGEGSRLTVL.

The CDR3 here is CASSADPGDGTDTQYF. CDR3 bases: TGTGCCAGCAGTGCCGATCCGGGAGATGGCACAGATACGCAGTATTTT. The chain joins TRBV6-4 to TRBJ2-3, with D possibly being TRBD2 (6 bases). Germline V gene data show CDR1 as MRHNA and CDR2 as SNTAGT. V was cut by 4 bases and J by 1 base, with 15 bases left in between. The CDR3 length is 16 residues.

The chain is built from TRBV7-2 and TRBJ2-7; 8 positions agree with TRBD1. CDR3 length equals 16 residues. With V trimmed by 5 bases and J by 0 bases, 9 bases remained unmatched. Germline-derived CDR1 and CDR2 are SGHTA and FQGNSA. For the CDR3, the DNA is TGTGCCAGCAGCCGGAAGATCCAGGGGGCCTCCTACGAGCAGTACTTC. It translates to CASSRKIQGASYEQYF.

The genes are TRBV27 and TRBJ2-3; no clear D. The germline V gene encodes CDR1 MNHEY and CDR2 SMNVEV (reference sequence). This CDR3 spans 15 amino acids. V lost 3 bases and J lost 2, with 12 bases in between. DNA for the CDR3: TGTGCCAGCAGTTTGTCACTACAATACACAGATACGCAGTATTTT. Amino acid sequence: CASSLSLQYTDTQYF.

This clone is a singleton in its sample. The V call is TRBV5-6, the J call TRBJ1-6; D is possibly TRBD1 (6 bases). V was trimmed by 4 bases and J by 7 bases, leaving 18 bases between them. Germline V gene sequence: CDR1 SGHDT, CDR2 YYEEEE. The CDR3 spans 16 residues. The CDR3: CASSLTGGGMNSPLHF. The CDR3 DNA follows: TGTGCCAGCAGCCTGACAGGAGGCGGGATGAATTCACCCCTCCACTTT.

The table lists this clone with a count of one. The chain couples TRBV2 to TRBJ1-6; TRBD1 agrees at 7 bases. The V and J ends lost 6 bases and 7 bases, in that order; junction bases with no gene match: 9. Germline CDR1 is SNHLY and CDR2 is FYNNEI. The CDR3 is 15 amino acids. This CDR3 reads CASSEQGTENSPLHF. CDR3 bases: TGTGCCAGCAGCGAACAGGGGACGGAAAATTCACCCCTCCACTTT.

This chain links TRBV5-6 with TRBJ2-7, with D uncertain. Germline V gene lookup returns CDR1 SGHDT and CDR2 YYEEEE. CDR3 size: 13 residues. V gave up 4 bases and J gave up 0 bases, with 8 bases separating them. CDR3 nucleotide sequence: TGTGCCAGCAGCCCAGGACGCTCCTACGAGCAGTACTTC. Amino acids: CASSPGRSYEQYF.

CDR3 residues: CASSVQGVENTGELFF. CDR3 in DNA: TGTGCCAGCAGTGTGCAGGGTGTAGAAAACACCGGGGAGCTGTTTTTT. The chain uses TRBV2 and TRBJ2-2, with D maybe TRBD1 (5 bases). V lost 4 bases and J 2 bases, leaving 14 bases between the germline ends. The length of the CDR3 is 16 residues. Per the germline V gene, CDR1 is SNHLY and CDR2 is FYNNEI.

The chain joins TRBV11-3 to TRBJ2-1; 7 bases are a match to TRBD2. Germline lookup yields CDR1 SGHNT and CDR2 YENEEA. V trimming: 5 bases; J trimming: 4 bases; junction bases outside the gene matches: 11. There are 16 residues in the CDR3. The CDR3 here is CASSHTSAGEYNEQFF. As DNA, the CDR3 is TGTGCCAGCAGCCACACCTCTGCGGGGGAATACAATGAGCAGTTCTTC.

This clone appeared a single time. The V gene is TRBV2, the J gene TRBJ2-1, with D possibly TRBD1 on 5 matching bases. CDR1 is SNHLY and CDR2 is FYNNEI in the germline V gene. V lost 4 bases and J 4 bases, leaving 5 bases between the germline ends. This CDR3 is built from 12 residues. Here the CDR3 DNA reads TGTGCCAGCAGTGGACAGTACAATGAGCAGTTCTTC. Protein product: CASSGQYNEQFF.

CDR3 region: CASSSMGGGNTEAFF. In DNA form, the CDR3 reads TGCGCCAGCAGCTCCATGGGGGGCGGGAACACTGAAGCTTTCTTT. J is TRBJ1-1 and V is TRBV5-1, with D maybe TRBD1 (6 bases). The V end was cut by 3 bases, the J end by 1 base, with 13 bases between. Germline V gene data show CDR1 as SGHRS and CDR2 as YFSETQ. The CDR3 runs 15 residues. The full variable domain, completed using reference TRBV5-1 and TRBJ1-1, is KAGVTQTPRYLIKTRGQQVTLSCSPISGHRSVSWYQQTPGQGLQFLFEYFSETQRNKGNFPGRFSGRQFSNSRSEMNVSTLELGDSALYLCASSSMGGGNTEAFFGQGTRLTVV.

The chain joins TRBV4-1 to TRBJ1-4; perhaps TRBD1 as D (5 bases). The CDR3 totals 15 residues. Germline V gene sequence: CDR1 MGHRA, CDR2 YSYEKL. The V end lost 3 bases, the J end lost 8 bases, and 16 bases lay between the germline ends. CDR3 amino acids: CASSQVGGAGEKLFF. The DNA for the CDR3 is TGCGCCAGCAGCCAGGTCGGCGGGGCCGGGGAAAAACTGTTTTTT.